This T cell receptor beta chain was recovered during a study of blood T cell repertoires in COVID-19. In the study overall: Acute-phase and convalescent COVID-19 samples originated in the United States, Italy and Spain. T cells, B-cell-depleted T cells, or PBMCs supplied cDNA or gDNA.

In the study's own analysis: Estimates of nucleated cell counts were drawn from the amplification of reference gene primers. The table came from immunoSEQ multiplex PCR; TCRdb's copy has only in-frame clones and leaves some out. V, J and clone size derive from that table, while D and trimming were established from the DNA sequence. The sample includes around 150,000 clones, about four fifths of them seen just once. There are 14 residues in the CDR3. In germline, CDR1 is SGHTA, CDR2 FQGTGA. The V end lost 4 bases, the J end lost 6 bases, and 10 bases lay between the germline ends. Sequenced input: peripheral blood. This TCR was sampled from a man aged 55 to 69 with active or convalescent COVID-19. The rearrangement joins TRBV7-3 to TRBJ1-6; D gene ambiguous. The CDR3 DNA follows: TGTGCCAGCAGCTCAGGTCAGGTTAATTCACCCCTCCACTTT. Its protein product is CASSSGQVNSPLHF.